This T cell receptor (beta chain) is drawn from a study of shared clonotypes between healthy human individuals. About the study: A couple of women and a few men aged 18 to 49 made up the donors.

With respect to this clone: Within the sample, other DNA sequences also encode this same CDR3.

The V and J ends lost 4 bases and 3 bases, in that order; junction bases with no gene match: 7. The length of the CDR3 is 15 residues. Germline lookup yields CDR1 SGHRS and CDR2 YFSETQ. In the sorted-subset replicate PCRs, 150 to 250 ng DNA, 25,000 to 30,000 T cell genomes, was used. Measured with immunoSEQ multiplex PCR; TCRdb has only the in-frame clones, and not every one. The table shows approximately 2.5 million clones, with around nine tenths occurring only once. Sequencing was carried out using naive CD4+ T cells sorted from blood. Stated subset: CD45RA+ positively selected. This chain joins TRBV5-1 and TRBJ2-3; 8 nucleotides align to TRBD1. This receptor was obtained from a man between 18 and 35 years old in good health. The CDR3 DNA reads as TGCGCCAGCAGCCCAGGACAGGGTGGTACAGATACGCAGTATTTT. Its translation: CASSPGQGGTDTQYF.